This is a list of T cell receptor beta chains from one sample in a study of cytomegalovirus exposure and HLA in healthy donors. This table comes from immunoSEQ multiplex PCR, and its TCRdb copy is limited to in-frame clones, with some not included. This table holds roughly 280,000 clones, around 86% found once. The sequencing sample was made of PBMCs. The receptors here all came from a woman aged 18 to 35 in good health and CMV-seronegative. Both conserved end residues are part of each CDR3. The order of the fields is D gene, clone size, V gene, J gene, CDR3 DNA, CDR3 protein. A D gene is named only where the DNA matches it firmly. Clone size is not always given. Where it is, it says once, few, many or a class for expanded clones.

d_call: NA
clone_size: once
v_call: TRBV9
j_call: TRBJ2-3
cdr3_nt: TGTGCCAGCAGCAGTGGACCCCGGGACTCTGGGGGAGATACGCAGTATTTT
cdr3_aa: CASSSGPRDSGGDTQYF

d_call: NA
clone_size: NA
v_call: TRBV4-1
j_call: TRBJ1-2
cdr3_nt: TGCGCCAGCAGCCAAGGACAGCCGCGCTATGGCTACACCTTC
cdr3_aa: CASSQGQPRYGYTF

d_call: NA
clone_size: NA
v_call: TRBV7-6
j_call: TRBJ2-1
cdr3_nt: TGTGCCAGCAGCTTAGGCAGGGGTCCCTACAATGAGCAGTTCTTC
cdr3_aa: CASSLGRGPYNEQFF

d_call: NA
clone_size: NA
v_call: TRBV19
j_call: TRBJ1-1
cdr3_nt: TGTGCCAGTAGTATAAGTAAAGCATCTGAAGCTTTCTTT
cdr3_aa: CASSISKASEAFF

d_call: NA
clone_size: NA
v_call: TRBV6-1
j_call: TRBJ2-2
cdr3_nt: TGTGCCAGCAGTGTCGGGACTACCGGGGAGCTGTTTTTT
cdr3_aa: CASSVGTTGELFF

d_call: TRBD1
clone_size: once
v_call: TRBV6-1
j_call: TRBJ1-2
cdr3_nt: TGTGCCAGCAGTGAAGCTTTTGGACAGGCCAACTATGGCTACACCTTC
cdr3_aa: CASSEAFGQANYGYTF

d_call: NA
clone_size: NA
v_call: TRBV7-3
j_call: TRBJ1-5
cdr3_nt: TGTGCCAGCAGCGCGGACACAGGGCAGCCCCAGCATTTT
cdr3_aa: CASSADTGQPQHF

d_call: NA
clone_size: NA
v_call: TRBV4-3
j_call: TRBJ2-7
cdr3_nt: TGCGCCAGCAGCCCCCAGGCAGCTAACTCCTACGAGCAGTACTTC
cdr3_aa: CASSPQAANSYEQYF

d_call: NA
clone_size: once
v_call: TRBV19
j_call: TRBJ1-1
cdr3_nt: TGTGCCAGTAGTATCACAGCAAACACTGAAGCTTTCTTT
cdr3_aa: CASSITANTEAFF

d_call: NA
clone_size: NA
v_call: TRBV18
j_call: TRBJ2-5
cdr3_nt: TGTGCCAGCTCACCAATTGAGAGAGAGACCCAGTACTTC
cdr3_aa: CASSPIERETQYF

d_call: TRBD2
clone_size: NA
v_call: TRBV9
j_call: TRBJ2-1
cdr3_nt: TGTGCCAGCAGCCCTTGGACTAGCGGGGGGCCTCAGGGGGAGCAGTTCTTC
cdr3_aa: CASSPWTSGGPQGEQFF

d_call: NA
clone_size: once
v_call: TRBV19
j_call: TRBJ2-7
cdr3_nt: TGTGCCAGTAGTATTAGCGGATCTCGGGGTATCGAGCAGTACTTC
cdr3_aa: CASSISGSRGIEQYF

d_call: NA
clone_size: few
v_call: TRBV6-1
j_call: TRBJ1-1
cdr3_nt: TGTGCCAGCAGCGAAACCAGTGAAGCTTTCTTT
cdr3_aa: CASSETSEAFF

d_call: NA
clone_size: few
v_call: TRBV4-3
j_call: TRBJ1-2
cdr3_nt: TGCGCCAGCAGCCAAGCACCTGGGGGCTTGAAAGGCTACACCTTC
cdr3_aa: CASSQAPGGLKGYTF

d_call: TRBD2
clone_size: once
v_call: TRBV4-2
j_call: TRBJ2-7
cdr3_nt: TGTGCCAGCAGCCAAGCCCCGCAGACTAGCGGGAGAGCTTACGAGCAGTACTTC
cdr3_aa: CASSQAPQTSGRAYEQYF

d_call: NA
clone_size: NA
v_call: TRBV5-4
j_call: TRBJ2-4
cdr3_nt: TGTGCCAGCAGCTTGTTAGGGGGGGCTACCAAAAACATTCAGTACTTC
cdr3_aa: CASSLLGGATKNIQYF

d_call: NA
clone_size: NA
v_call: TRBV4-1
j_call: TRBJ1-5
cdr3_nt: TGCGCCAGCAGCTCACAGGGTGCCGATAGCAATCAGCCCCAGCATTTT
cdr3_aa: CASSSQGADSNQPQHF

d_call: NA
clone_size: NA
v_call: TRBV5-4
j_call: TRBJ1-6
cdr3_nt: TGTGCCAGCAGCTTAGGGCGGGGGGTATCACCCCTCCACTTT
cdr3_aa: CASSLGRGVSPLHF

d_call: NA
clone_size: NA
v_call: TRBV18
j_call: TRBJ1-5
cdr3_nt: TGTGCCAGCTCACCCGAGAGTAGCAATCAGCCCCAGCATTTT
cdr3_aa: CASSPESSNQPQHF

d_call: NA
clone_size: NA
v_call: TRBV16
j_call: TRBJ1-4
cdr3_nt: TGTGCCAGCAGCCAATCGGACAGCCCTAATGAAAAACTGTTTTTT
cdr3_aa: CASSQSDSPNEKLFF

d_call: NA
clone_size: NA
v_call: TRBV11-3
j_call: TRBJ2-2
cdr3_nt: TGTGCCAGCAGCTTCCCCCCGGTCAACACCGGGGAGCTGTTTTTT
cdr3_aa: CASSFPPVNTGELFF

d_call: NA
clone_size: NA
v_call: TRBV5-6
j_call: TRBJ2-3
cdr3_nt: TGTGCCAGCAGCCCGGAGGGGGGGCCGCCCACAGATACGCAGTATTTT
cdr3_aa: CASSPEGGPPTDTQYF

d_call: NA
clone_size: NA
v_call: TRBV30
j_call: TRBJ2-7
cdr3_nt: TGTGCCTGGAGTCAGTCACGACACCGGTACTACGAGCAGTACTTC
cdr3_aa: CAWSQSRHRYYEQYF

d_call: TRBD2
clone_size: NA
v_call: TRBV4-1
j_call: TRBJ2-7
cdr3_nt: TGCGCCAGCAGCCAAGAGGGGGGACTAGGCCGTGCCCCCTACGAGCAGTACTTC
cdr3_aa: CASSQEGGLGRAPYEQYF

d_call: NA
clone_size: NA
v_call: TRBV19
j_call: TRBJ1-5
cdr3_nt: TGTGCCATTGCTCAAGGGGGCAATCAGCCCCAGCATTTT
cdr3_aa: CAIAQGGNQPQHF